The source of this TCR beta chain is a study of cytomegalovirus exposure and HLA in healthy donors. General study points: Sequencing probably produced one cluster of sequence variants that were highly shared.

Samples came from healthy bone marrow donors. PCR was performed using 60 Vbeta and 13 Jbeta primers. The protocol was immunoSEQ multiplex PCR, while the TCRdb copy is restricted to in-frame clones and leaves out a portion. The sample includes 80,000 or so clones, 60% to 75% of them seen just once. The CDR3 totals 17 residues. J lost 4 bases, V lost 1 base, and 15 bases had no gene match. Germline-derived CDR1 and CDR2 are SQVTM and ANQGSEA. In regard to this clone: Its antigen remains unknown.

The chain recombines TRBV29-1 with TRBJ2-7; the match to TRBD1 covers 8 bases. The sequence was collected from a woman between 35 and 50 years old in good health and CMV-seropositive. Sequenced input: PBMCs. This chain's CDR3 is CSVEVLGRQGPLYEQYF. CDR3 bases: TGCAGCGTTGAAGTTCTAGGTCGACAGGGGCCTCTTTACGAGCAGTACTTC.